Sequencing of this T cell receptor (beta chain) was carried out in a study of blood T cell repertoires in COVID-19. This CDR3 comprises 17 residues. Trimming removed 0 bases from V and 0 bases from J, with 12 bases in between. Germline CDR1 reads LGHDT; CDR2 reads YNNKEL (reference sequence). Sequencing used immunoSEQ multiplex PCR; TCRdb keeps in-frame clones, though not all of them. Counted here are about 61,000 clones, over 65% occurring once; the ten biggest clones make up approximately 21%. The J gene is TRBJ2-4, the V gene TRBV3-1 (or the pseudogene TRBV3-2); possibly TRBD2 for D (6 bases). This clonotype originated in a man of 80 years or more with active or convalescent COVID-19. Sample: peripheral blood. This CDR3 is CASSQEEGFGAKNIQYF. In DNA form, the CDR3 reads TGTGCCAGCAGCCAAGAGGAGGGTTTTGGAGCCAAAAACATTCAGTACTTC.